A selection of T cell receptor beta chains follows, all from one sample in a study of T-cell memory formation after mild COVID-19. TCRdb re-derived calls from the 5' RACE reads in MiXCR, one entry per CDR3 protein. The profile shows some 40,000 distinct CDR3 sequences, roughly 9% of them singletons. The material sequenced was PBMCs or a T cell subset sorted from them (not recorded which). The source of these receptors is an adult woman who had mild COVID-19 (a few samples of this study predate the infection). Cell type and time point are not known. Each CDR3 is given with its conserved first and last residue. The D gene is left open where the match is weak. Some rows mark clone size as missing; the rest say once, few, many or name a class of expanded clone.

TGTGCCAGCAGCTTACCTTCAGAGGGAGATACGCAGTATTTT	CASSLPSEGDTQYF	many	TRBV7-6	NA	TRBJ2-3
TGTGCCAGCAGCTTAGTTGGGACTAGCGGGGCCGACGAGCAGTACTTC	CASSLVGTSGADEQYF	few	TRBV11-3	TRBD2	TRBJ2-7
TGTGCCAGCAGCGCTACCGTGTTAACCTCCTACGAGCAGTACTTC	CASSATVLTSYEQYF	many	TRBV27	NA	TRBJ2-7
TGTGCCAGCAGCTTCGGCGAGTACACTGAAGCTTTCTTT	CASSFGEYTEAFF	few	TRBV7-7	NA	TRBJ1-1
TGTGCCAGCAGCCTGACACCAAGCGGGAGAAGCTACGAGCAGTACTTC	CASSLTPSGRSYEQYF	many	TRBV6-5	TRBD2	TRBJ2-7
TGTGCCAGCAGCTTAGCGTCCGGGACACCCTATGGCTACACCTTC	CASSLASGTPYGYTF	few	TRBV7-9	NA	TRBJ1-2
TGTGCCAGCAGCTTAATTCTTCTGAGGACAGGGGTTGTTTTCTCTGGGGCAAACGTCCTGACTTTC	CASSLILLRTGVVFSGANVLTF	NA	TRBV7-9	TRBD1	TRBJ2-6
TGTGCCAGCAGGGAACCTGGACGGACTAGCGGGAGGAGCACAGATACGCAGTATTTT	CASREPGRTSGRSTDTQYF	many	TRBV7-9	TRBD2	TRBJ2-3
TGTGCCAGCAGCCCAGGGGGCAAGATCTACGAGCAGTACTTC	CASSPGGKIYEQYF	NA	TRBV7-3	TRBD1	TRBJ2-7
TGTGCCACCAGTGATATCCTGGAAGGTTCTCGGGAGCAGTTCTTC	CATSDILEGSREQFF	few	TRBV24-1	NA	TRBJ2-1
TGTGCCAGCAGTCGCGGGACAGGGGGTAGGAACACTGAAGCTTTCTTT	CASSRGTGGRNTEAFF	NA	TRBV2	TRBD1	TRBJ1-1
TGTGCCAGCAGTTCGGATCCCTCCTACAATGAGCAGTTCTTC	CASSSDPSYNEQFF	many	TRBV6-2/TRBV6-3	NA	TRBJ2-1
TGTGCCAGCAGCCAAAGACAGGGTAAAGAAAAACTGTTTTTT	CASSQRQGKEKLFF	NA	TRBV12-3/TRBV12-4	TRBD1	TRBJ1-4
TGCAGTGCCAGAATCCCGGGACTAGCCTACGCGCAGTACTTC	CSARIPGLAYAQYF	many	TRBV20-1	TRBD2	TRBJ2-7
TGTGCCAGCAGGCCCCCGGGACTAGCGGGAAGAAATACGCAGTATTTT	CASRPPGLAGRNTQYF	NA	TRBV6-5	TRBD2	TRBJ2-3
TGCGCCAGCAGCTTGGCGGGGGGGTATATGTATGAGCAGTTCTTC	CASSLAGGYMYEQFF	medium-sized	TRBV5-1	TRBD2	TRBJ2-1
TGTGCCAGCGGACTAACCGGACAGGGGTCTTATGGCTACACCTTC	CASGLTGQGSYGYTF	NA	TRBV6-1	TRBD1	TRBJ1-2
TGCAGTGCTCTGAGGGGGGGGTCCAGCTACGAGCAGTACTTC	CSALRGGSSYEQYF	many	TRBV20-1	NA	TRBJ2-7
TGTGCCAGCAGCTTAGAAGACTACACCTTC	CASSLEDYTF	NA	TRBV7-2	NA	TRBJ1-2
TGTGCCAGCAGTGAACTCCGGGACAGGGACCAAGAGACCCAGTACTTC	CASSELRDRDQETQYF	NA	TRBV25-1	TRBD1	TRBJ2-5
TGTGCCAGCCGGAAGGACAAACCCTACGAGCAGTACTTC	CASRKDKPYEQYF	few	TRBV12-3/TRBV12-4	NA	TRBJ2-7
TGTGCCAGCACCCGAAGACAGTGGGATCAGCCCCAGCATTTT	CASTRRQWDQPQHF	many	TRBV6-5	NA	TRBJ1-5
TGTGCCATCAGTGAGGGACTAGCGGGGGTGAACTACGAGCAGTACTTC	CAISEGLAGVNYEQYF	many	TRBV10-3	TRBD2	TRBJ2-7
TGTGCCAGCAGTTATAGCGGGAGTCGGACAGATACGCAGTATTTT	CASSYSGSRTDTQYF	few	TRBV12-3/TRBV12-4	TRBD2	TRBJ2-3
TGCGCCAGCAGTATGGGGGAGACCTACAATGAGCAGTTCTTC	CASSMGETYNEQFF	many	TRBV5-1	NA	TRBJ2-1
TGTGCCTGGAGCCCTAACAGGGATACGCAGTATTTT	CAWSPNRDTQYF	few	TRBV30	NA	TRBJ2-3
TGTGCCAGCAGTAAGGCGGGGAGGATGGAGACCCAGTACTTC	CASSKAGRMETQYF	few	TRBV2	NA	TRBJ2-5
TGCAGTGCCACCCACCCGCCTAGCACAGATACGCAGTATTTT	CSATHPPSTDTQYF	few	TRBV20-1	NA	TRBJ2-3
TGCAGTGCTAGTGCATCCCGTGCGACCCGGGACTACCCAAGAATCACAGATACGCAGTATTTT	CSASASRATRDYPRITDTQYF	NA	TRBV20-1	TRBD2	TRBJ2-3
TGTGCCAGCAGTGGCTACGCTAGCGGAAGCTCCTACGAGCAGTACTTC	CASSGYASGSSYEQYF	NA	TRBV27	TRBD2	TRBJ2-7
TGTGCTAGTGGTTCAGGGGGATTCCAGCCCCAGCATTTT	CASGSGGFQPQHF	NA	TRBV12-5	TRBD1	TRBJ1-5
TGTGCCAGCTCCGGACTAGCGGGGCTGAGAGTGGATAAAGAGACCCAGTACTTC	CASSGLAGLRVDKETQYF	NA	TRBV12-3/TRBV12-4	TRBD2	TRBJ2-5
TGTGCCAGCAGCCAAGGGGGGAGTGGGTCCTACAATGAGCAGTTCTTC	CASSQGGSGSYNEQFF	few	TRBV14	NA	TRBJ2-1
TGCAGCGTTGGATTTGGAGTTTCGACGGGAAAACTGTTTTTT	CSVGFGVSTGKLFF	few	TRBV29-1	NA	TRBJ1-4
TGTGCCAGCAGCTTTAGGAATCAGCCCCAGCATTTT	CASSFRNQPQHF	NA	TRBV7-9	NA	TRBJ1-5
TGTGCCAGCAGTGAAGGGACAGGGGGCAACAATGAGCAGTTCTTC	CASSEGTGGNNEQFF	few	TRBV6-4	TRBD1	TRBJ2-1
TGTGCCAGCAGTTTACTTAACGCGGGAGCCACAGATACGCAGTATTTT	CASSLLNAGATDTQYF	many	TRBV7-6	TRBD2	TRBJ2-3
TGCAGCGTTAAGAGTAGCGGGAGTGGCTACGAGCAGTACTTC	CSVKSSGSGYEQYF	NA	TRBV29-1	TRBD2	TRBJ2-7
TGTGCCAGCAGTTTAGGCGCAGCCCTCAACACTGAAGCTTTCTTT	CASSLGAALNTEAFF	NA	TRBV12-3/TRBV12-4	NA	TRBJ1-1